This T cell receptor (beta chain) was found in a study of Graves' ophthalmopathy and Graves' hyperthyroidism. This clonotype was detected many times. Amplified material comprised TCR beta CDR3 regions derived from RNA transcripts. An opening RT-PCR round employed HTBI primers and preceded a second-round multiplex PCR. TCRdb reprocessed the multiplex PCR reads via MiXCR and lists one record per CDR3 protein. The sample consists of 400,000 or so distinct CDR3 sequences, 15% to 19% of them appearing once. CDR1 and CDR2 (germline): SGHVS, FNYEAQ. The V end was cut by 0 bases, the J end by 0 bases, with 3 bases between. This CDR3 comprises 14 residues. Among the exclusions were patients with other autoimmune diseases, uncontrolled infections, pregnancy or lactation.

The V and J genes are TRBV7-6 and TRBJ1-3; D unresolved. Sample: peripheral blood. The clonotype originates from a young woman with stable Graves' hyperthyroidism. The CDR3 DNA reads TGTGCCAGCAGCTTAGCAGGCTCTGGAAACACCATATATTTT. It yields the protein CASSLAGSGNTIYF.